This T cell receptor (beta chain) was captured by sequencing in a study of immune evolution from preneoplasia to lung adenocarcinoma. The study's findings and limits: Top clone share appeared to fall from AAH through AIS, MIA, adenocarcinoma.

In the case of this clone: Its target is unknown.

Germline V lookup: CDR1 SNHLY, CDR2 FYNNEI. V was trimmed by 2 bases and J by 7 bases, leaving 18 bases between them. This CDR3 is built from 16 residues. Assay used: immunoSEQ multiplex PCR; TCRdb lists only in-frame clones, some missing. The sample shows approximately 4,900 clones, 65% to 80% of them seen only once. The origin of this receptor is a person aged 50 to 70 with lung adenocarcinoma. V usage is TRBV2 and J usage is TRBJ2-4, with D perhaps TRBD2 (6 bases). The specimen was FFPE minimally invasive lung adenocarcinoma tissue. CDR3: CASSETMGGAGNIQYF. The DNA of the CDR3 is TGTGCCAGCAGTGAAACCATGGGCGGGGCGGGGAACATTCAGTACTTC. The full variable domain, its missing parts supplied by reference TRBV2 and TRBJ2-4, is EPEVTQTPSHQVTQMGQEVILRCVPISNHLYFYWYRQILGQKVEFLVSFYNNEISEKSEIFDDQFSVERPDGSNFTLKIRSTKLEDSAMYFCASSETMGGAGNIQYFGAGTRLSVL.